These 18 T cell receptor beta chains came from one sample sequenced in a study of long-term antiretroviral therapy in people with HIV (dated by TCRdb to 2021 to 2024). The immunoSEQ hsTCRB v3.0 assay was used at survey level resolution to sequence the TRB variable region. Drawn from immuneACCESS, this table holds only the in-frame rearrangements with V and J called that TCRdb kept. Clones are partly lost; checked studies trace under half to an unresolved V gene and leave the rest unexplained. Present in this sample are around 19,000 clones, roughly 75% of which were seen just once. The ten biggest clones cover about 15% of the sample. The starting material was unsorted PBMCs, obtained 2.9 years after starting antiretroviral therapy. These receptors were collected from a woman between 25 and 40 years old with HIV.

The gene calls are TRBV2 and TRBJ2-4, with unresolved D. The germline CDR1 and CDR2 sequences are SNHLY and FYNNEI. This CDR3 is 11 amino acids long. V lost 6 bases, J lost 9 bases, and 9 bases lay in between. CDR3 sequence reads: CASRNGAIQYF. The DNA of the CDR3 is TGTGCCAGCAGGAACGGAGCCATTCAGTACTTC.

The gene calls are TRBV5-1 and TRBJ2-1, with D hard to call. The V gene lost 0 bases and the J gene lost 0 bases, with 7 bases spanning the gap. The V gene's germline CDR1 is SGHRS and CDR2 YFSETQ. The CDR3 runs 15 residues. CDR3 amino acids: CASSLAVSSYNEQFF. Written as DNA, the CDR3 is TGCGCCAGCAGCTTGGCAGTTAGCTCCTACAATGAGCAGTTCTTC.

V and J are TRBV6-5 and TRBJ1-5, with no clear D. Trimming stripped 2 bases from V and 4 bases from J, with 9 bases between. Germline loops: CDR1 MNHEY, CDR2 SVGAGI. The CDR3 has 14 amino acids. DNA of the CDR3: TGTGCCAGCAGTTACAGGGCTTTTAATCAGCCCCAGCATTTT. Its protein product is CASSYRAFNQPQHF.

The V gene is TRBV5-6, the J gene TRBJ1-3; a weak D match, TRBD1 (5 bases). CDR1 and CDR2 (germline): SGHDT, YYEEEE. This CDR3 is 16 amino acids long. V lost 5 bases to trimming and J lost 0 bases, with 15 bases between them. The CDR3 region is CASRSTAINSGNTIYF. CDR3 coding DNA: TGTGCCAGCAGATCGACAGCGATAAACTCTGGAAACACCATATATTTT.

V usage is TRBV6-1 and J usage is TRBJ2-7, with 10 bases identical to TRBD2. V was pared by 6 bases and J by 6 bases, with 8 bases of the junction left unmatched. The germline V gene encodes CDR1 MNHNS and CDR2 SASEGT. The CDR3 is made up of 14 amino acids. CDR3 coding DNA: TGTGCCAGCAGGATGGGACTAGCGTCGGCCGAGCAGTACTTC. It specifies CASRMGLASAEQYF.

The J gene is TRBJ2-7, the V gene TRBV11-2; TRBD1 matches 7 bases. Trimming at V came to 1 base and at J to 4 bases, leaving 1 base not matched to a gene. CDR3 size: 13 residues. CDR1 is SGHAT, CDR2 FQNNGV, per germline. The CDR3 sequence is CASSLGRGYEQYV. CDR3 DNA: TGTGCCAGCAGCTTAGGCAGGGGGTACGAGCAGTACGTC.

The chain is built from TRBV25-1 and TRBJ1-6; no reliable D call. This CDR3 comprises 14 residues. V lost 5 bases to trimming and J lost 0 bases, with 5 bases between them. CDR1 and CDR2 from the germline V gene are MGHDK and SYGVNS. The CDR3 DNA follows: TGTGCCAGCAGTTACAGCTCCTATAATTCACCCCTCCACTTT. Amino acid sequence: CASSYSSYNSPLHF.

The J gene is TRBJ1-4, the V gene TRBV25-1, with 10 bases identical to TRBD1. The V and J ends lost 4 bases and 6 bases, in that order; junction bases with no gene match: 8. Germline V CDR1 and CDR2: MGHDK, SYGVNS. This CDR3 region has 16 residues. CDR3 in DNA: TGTGCCAGCAGTGGGACAGGGGGATGGGAGGATGAAAAACTGTTTTTT. It codes for CASSGTGGWEDEKLFF.

Here the CDR3 DNA reads TGCAGCGTTGAAGATCGGGGGAATTGGCCCGATAAGACCCAGTACTTC. Its protein product is CSVEDRGNWPDKTQYF. The chain recombines TRBV29-1 with TRBJ2-5, with a possible D match to TRBD2 (6 bases). The CDR3 runs to 16 residues. V gave up 0 bases and J gave up 6 bases, with 20 bases separating them. CDR1 is SQVTM, CDR2 ANQGSEA, per germline.

V gene TRBV5-4 combines with J gene TRBJ2-2; 7 bases agree with TRBD1. This CDR3 contains 15 residues. Germline values: CDR1 SGHNT, CDR2 YYREEE (reference sequence). Trimming removed 3 bases from V and 1 base from J; junction bases left unmatched: 3. Here the CDR3 DNA reads TGTGCCAGCAGCTCGGGACAGATGAACACCGGGGAGCTGTTTTTT. Its protein is CASSSGQMNTGELFF.

In its sample, this clone was seen once. The chain joins TRBV13 to TRBJ1-6, with a possible D match to TRBD1 (6 bases). CDR3 length: 14 amino acids. V dropped 0 bases and J dropped 9 bases, with 9 bases sitting between them. Germline CDR1 PRHDT, CDR2 FYEKMQ (reference sequence). CDR3 region: CASSLGTGRSPLHF. DNA for the CDR3: TGTGCCAGCAGCTTAGGTACAGGGCGTTCACCCCTCCACTTT.

There are a few counts of this clone. The rearrangement joins TRBV6-1 to TRBJ2-7; D is perhaps TRBD1 (6 bases). Between the trimmed V and J ends, which lost 10 bases and 3 bases, there was a span of 13 bases. The length of the CDR3 is 12 residues. The germline V gene has CDR1 MNHNS and CDR2 SASEGT. The CDR3 protein is CATTDRSYEQYV. CDR3 coding DNA: TGTGCCACCACCGACAGGAGCTACGAGCAGTACGTC.

This clone has only one observation. This rearrangement joins TRBV29-1 to TRBJ1-2, with a possible D match to TRBD1 (5 bases). There are 17 residues in the CDR3. V was pared by 0 bases and J by 2 bases, with 19 bases between. From germline, CDR1 is SQVTM and CDR2 ANQGSEA. The CDR3 DNA is TGCAGCGTTGAAGATCGGGGGGGGTCCGGGAGGAACTATGGCTACACCTTC. The encoded protein is CSVEDRGGSGRNYGYTF. The complete variable domain, with remaining parts taken from reference TRBV29-1 and TRBJ1-2, reads SAVISQKPSRDICQRGTSLTIQCQVDSQVTMMFWYRQQPGQSLTLIATANQGSEATYESGFVIDKFPISRPNLTFSTLTVSNMSPEDSSIYLCSVEDRGGSGRNYGYTFGSGTRLTVV.

This clone was detected only a few times. V is TRBV6-1 and J is TRBJ1-2, with 7 nucleotides matching TRBD1. Germline V lookup: CDR1 MNHNS, CDR2 SASEGT. CDR3 length equals 15 residues. After removal of 0 bases from V and 7 bases from J, the junction contained 8 bases not matched to a gene. The DNA of the CDR3 is TGTGCCAGCAGTGAAGCCAGGAGGGGGCGAGGTGGCTACACCTTC. This gives the protein CASSEARRGRGGYTF.

CDR3 in amino acids: CASRRTVGNTIYF. The CDR3 DNA reads TGTGCCAGCAGACGGACAGTTGGAAACACCATATATTTT. V is TRBV4-2 and J is TRBJ1-3; perhaps TRBD1 as D (6 bases). Trimming took off 6 bases at V and 3 bases at J, with 9 bases between the two ends. The CDR3 loop spans 13 amino acids. The germline V gene has CDR1 LGHNA and CDR2 YNFKEQ.

The V gene is TRBV6-1, the J gene TRBJ1-1; perhaps TRBD1 as D (5 bases). Germline V gives CDR1 MNHNS, CDR2 SASEGT. Trimming removed 8 bases from V and 0 bases from J, with 13 bases in between. The CDR3 consists of 14 residues. The CDR3: CASHLDRLNTEAFF. CDR3 DNA sequence: TGTGCCAGCCATCTCGACAGACTGAACACTGAAGCTTTCTTT.

V is TRBV2 and J is TRBJ1-5, with D uncertain. V shed 7 bases and J shed 7 bases, with 23 bases lying between them. The CDR3 extends over 16 amino acids. Germline CDR1 SNHLY, CDR2 FYNNEI. CDR3 nucleotide sequence: TGTGCCAGCACCCGAGGTAGAATCCCTAAGGACCAGCCCCAGCATTTT. Encoded protein: CASTRGRIPKDQPQHF. The complete variable domain, with remaining parts taken from reference TRBV2 and TRBJ1-5, reads EPEVTQTPSHQVTQMGQEVILRCVPISNHLYFYWYRQILGQKVEFLVSFYNNEISEKSEIFDDQFSVERPDGSNFTLKIRSTKLEDSAMYFCASTRGRIPKDQPQHFGDGTRLSIL.

V usage is TRBV9 and J usage is TRBJ1-4; TRBD1 agrees at 9 bases. The J segment lost 6 bases and the V segment lost 10 bases, leaving 7 bases of the junction unmatched. Germline V gene data show CDR1 as SGDLS and CDR2 as YYNGEE. The length of the CDR3 is 13 residues. The CDR3 DNA sequence: TGTGCCTCGCAGGGGACAGGGTATGAAAAACTGTTTTTT. It codes for CASQGTGYEKLFF.